The present T cell receptor (beta chain) was sequenced within a study of post-analysis software for immune sequencing data. Study-level points and caveats: Five or six TRBV segments appeared more often in patients than in controls, and TRBV5-6, TRBV5-1 and TRBV20-1 were among these. Significantly decreased normalized Chao1 diversity was recorded for multiple sclerosis patients relative to controls. Analysis by F measure revealed that same-batch samples clustered strongly together.

Prepared libraries of TCR beta cDNA carried unique molecular identifiers. TCRdb analysed the PCR reads with MiXCR anew, one entry per CDR3 protein. The sample includes about 430,000 distinct CDR3 sequences, about 40% of them seen just once. Germline loops: CDR1 MNHEY, CDR2 SVGAGI. The CDR3 runs 16 residues. The ends lost 2 bases at V and 7 bases at J; junction bases unmatched: 7. This clonotype showed up just a few times. Antigen: not known. This TCR derives from a girl aged 2 to 10 with multiple sclerosis. The V gene is TRBV6-5, the J gene TRBJ2-1; 11 nucleotides match TRBD1. Sequenced sample: blood. This CDR3 reads CASSYKGQGARNEQFF. The CDR3 region has the DNA TGTGCCAGCAGTTACAAAGGACAGGGGGCAAGGAATGAGCAGTTCTTC.